The rows below give T cell receptor beta chains drawn from one sample of a study of blood T cell dynamics during melanoma immunotherapy. Libraries were prepared by immunoSEQ multiplex PCR; TCRdb keeps only in-frame clonotypes and omits some of them. The sample includes some 14,000 clones, roughly 90% of them seen just once. The input for sequencing was blood, taken from a patient treated with checkpoint blockade. All receptors derive from a human donor with melanoma. CDR3s include the opening cysteine and the closing phenylalanine or tryptophan. Each record gives: clone size, J gene, D gene, V gene, CDR3 protein, CDR3 DNA. The D gene is left open where the match is weak. The size field is filled for only some rows; it gives once, few, many or a size class.

clone size: NA
J gene: TRBJ2-1
D gene: TRBD2
V gene: TRBV19
CDR3 protein: CASSIALKSGSLSYEQFF
CDR3 DNA: TGTGCCAGTAGTATAGCCCTCAAAAGCGGGAGCCTAAGTTATGAGCAGTTCTTC

clone size: NA
J gene: TRBJ2-3
D gene: NA
V gene: TRBV19
CDR3 protein: CASSRSIGVLLYF
CDR3 DNA: TGTGCCAGTAGTCGGTCGATCGGGGTTCTTTTGTATTTT

clone size: NA
J gene: TRBJ2-5
D gene: TRBD2
V gene: TRBV11-3
CDR3 protein: CASSFRLAGLQETQYF
CDR3 DNA: TGTGCCAGCAGCTTCAGACTAGCGGGGCTCCAAGAGACCCAGTACTTC

clone size: NA
J gene: TRBJ2-7
D gene: TRBD2
V gene: TRBV27
CDR3 protein: CASSLQSLAGEQYF
CDR3 DNA: TGTGCCAGCAGTTTACAGTCCCTAGCGGGCGAGCAGTACTTC

clone size: NA
J gene: TRBJ1-1
D gene: NA
V gene: TRBV27
CDR3 protein: CASSPRRNTEAFF
CDR3 DNA: TGTGCCAGCAGCCCCAGAAGGAACACTGAAGCTTTCTTT

clone size: NA
J gene: TRBJ2-7
D gene: TRBD2
V gene: TRBV4-3
CDR3 protein: CASSQGLAGPYEQYF
CDR3 DNA: TGCGCCAGCAGCCAAGGACTAGCGGGACCCTACGAGCAGTACTTC

clone size: NA
J gene: TRBJ1-2
D gene: NA
V gene: TRBV6-6
CDR3 protein: CASILTGTNYGYTF
CDR3 DNA: TGTGCCAGCATCCTAACTGGGACTAACTATGGCTACACCTTC

clone size: NA
J gene: TRBJ2-1
D gene: NA
V gene: TRBV7-9
CDR3 protein: CASSLNRFPPEQFF
CDR3 DNA: TGTGCCAGCAGCTTAAATAGGTTCCCCCCGGAGCAGTTCTTC

clone size: NA
J gene: TRBJ2-1
D gene: TRBD2
V gene: TRBV7-9
CDR3 protein: CASSFRGRGLAVPNEQFF
CDR3 DNA: TGTGCCAGCAGCTTTCGGGGACGAGGACTAGCGGTCCCCAATGAGCAGTTCTTC

clone size: once
J gene: TRBJ2-5
D gene: NA
V gene: TRBV6-6
CDR3 protein: CAARTDQETQYF
CDR3 DNA: TGTGCCGCGCGGACGGATCAAGAGACCCAGTACTTC

clone size: NA
J gene: TRBJ1-1
D gene: NA
V gene: TRBV29-1
CDR3 protein: CSVFSVNTEAFF
CDR3 DNA: TGCAGCGTGTTTTCGGTGAACACTGAAGCTTTCTTT

clone size: NA
J gene: TRBJ2-2
D gene: NA
V gene: TRBV11-2
CDR3 protein: CASSLRVDGELFF
CDR3 DNA: TGTGCCAGCAGCCTAAGGGTCGACGGGGAGCTGTTTTTT

clone size: NA
J gene: TRBJ1-2
D gene: NA
V gene: TRBV6-5
CDR3 protein: CASGGQTNYGYTF
CDR3 DNA: TGTGCCAGCGGTGGGCAGACAAACTATGGCTACACCTTC

clone size: NA
J gene: TRBJ2-1
D gene: TRBD2
V gene: TRBV19
CDR3 protein: CASMFSGSTGNEQFF
CDR3 DNA: TGTGCCAGTATGTTCAGCGGGAGTACTGGCAATGAGCAGTTCTTC

clone size: NA
J gene: TRBJ1-2
D gene: TRBD1
V gene: TRBV29-1
CDR3 protein: CSVSRGTGGDYGYTF
CDR3 DNA: TGCAGCGTTTCACGCGGGACAGGGGGCGACTATGGCTACACCTTC

clone size: NA
J gene: TRBJ2-7
D gene: NA
V gene: TRBV11-3
CDR3 protein: CASSSTSTNTYEQYF
CDR3 DNA: TGTGCCAGCAGCTCCACTAGTACAAACACCTACGAGCAGTACTTC

clone size: NA
J gene: TRBJ2-2
D gene: NA
V gene: TRBV2
CDR3 protein: CASSRDTGELFF
CDR3 DNA: TGTGCCAGCAGCAGGGACACCGGGGAGCTGTTTTTT

clone size: NA
J gene: TRBJ2-2
D gene: NA
V gene: TRBV7-9
CDR3 protein: CASGFFRGTGELFF
CDR3 DNA: TGTGCCAGCGGATTTTTTAGGGGGACCGGGGAGCTGTTTTTT

clone size: NA
J gene: TRBJ2-7
D gene: NA
V gene: TRBV6-1
CDR3 protein: CASIPTLLTYEQYF
CDR3 DNA: TGTGCCAGCATTCCCACGCTTTTGACATACGAGCAGTACTTC